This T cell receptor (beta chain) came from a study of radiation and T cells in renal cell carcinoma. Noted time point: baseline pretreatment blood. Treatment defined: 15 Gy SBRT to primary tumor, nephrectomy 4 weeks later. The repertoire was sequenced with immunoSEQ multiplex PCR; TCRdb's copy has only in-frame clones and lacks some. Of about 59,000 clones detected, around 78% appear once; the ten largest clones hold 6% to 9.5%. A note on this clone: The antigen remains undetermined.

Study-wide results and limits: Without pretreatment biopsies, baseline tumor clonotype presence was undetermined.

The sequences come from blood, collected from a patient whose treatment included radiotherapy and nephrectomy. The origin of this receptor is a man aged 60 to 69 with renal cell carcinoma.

The DNA of the CDR3 is TGTGCCAGTTCCTTCGGGACAGACTATGGCTACACCTTC. Translating gives CASSFGTDYGYTF. The rearrangement joins TRBV30 to TRBJ1-2, with TRBD1 identical over 7 bases. The CDR3 is 13 residues long. Germline CDR1 is GTSNPN and CDR2 is SVGIG (reference sequence). J gave up 3 bases and V 8 bases, and 9 bases lay outside the gene matches.